This TCR beta chain was obtained from a study of T cells in Graves' hyperthyroidism and ophthalmopathy. This CDR3 is 15 amino acids long. Trimming left V 1 base short and J 0 bases short, with 9 bases between. Germline CDR1 is SQVTM and CDR2 is ANQGSEA. This clonotype was seen a handful of times. Its target is not known. The PBMCs were sourced from fresh peripheral blood (around 10 ml). TCR beta CDR3 regions were amplified from RNA transcripts. HTBI primers drove first-round RT-PCR of the TCR CDR3. TCRdb re-derived calls from the multiplex PCR reads in MiXCR, one entry per CDR3 protein. The profile covers around 450,000 distinct CDR3 sequences, with roughly 14% appearing a single time and around an eighth taken by the ten largest. General study points: Classification by a 13 V-J model distinguished ophthalmopathy from stable hyperthyroidism.

The chain carries TRBV29-1 and TRBJ2-2; D possibly corresponds to TRBD1 (5 bases). This clonotype was obtained from a woman under 30 with Graves' hyperthyroidism. Sequencing used blood. CDR3 DNA: TGCAGCGTTGAAGTTTGGGGCTCGAACACCGGGGAGCTGTTTTTT. Amino acid sequence: CSVEVWGSNTGELFF.